The present entry profiles one T cell receptor beta chain with its context. Its matching antigen is unknown. Compared with germline, one end of the junction differs, possibly owing to a read error. Unsorted bulk tissue of about 19-33 mg yielded co-extracted RNA and DNA. Total RNA (around 500 ng) served as template for TCR beta cDNA synthesis primed by a constant-region primer. ARM-PCR, slightly modified, supplied the TCR beta libraries through three nested multiplex PCR rounds. Rounds one and two of PCR, each of roughly 10 cycles, were primed with TRBV1-TRBV30 forward primers and a C-beta reverse primer. From the multiplex PCR reads, TCRdb called clonotypes with MiXCR, one entry per CDR3 protein. The sample lists 50,000 to 70,000 distinct CDR3 sequences; roughly 70% were seen once. The CDR3 has 13 amino acids. Germline-derived CDR1 and CDR2 are LGHNA and YSLEER. This record comes from a study of tumor-infiltrating lymphocytes in primary liver carcinoma. Study-wide results and caveats: Only about 8-24% of top clones were detected in each of the five tumor regions. The difference in top-250-clone fraction between tumors and blood was significant, favoring tumors (p = 0.039).

The sample taken for sequencing was liver tumor tissue from sampling region 2. Noted subset: tumor region T2, inferior pole. This clonotype was obtained from a man in his forties with primary liver carcinoma and hepatitis B virus infection. The chain recombines TRBV4-3 with TRBJ2-5; no definite D call. The CDR3 DNA follows: TGCGCCAGAAGCCAAGGCCTTGGAGAGACCCAGTATTTC. It encodes CARSQGLGETQYF.